This T cell receptor (beta chain) is drawn from a study of T cells in Graves' hyperthyroidism and ophthalmopathy. Amplification of TCR beta CDR3 regions was performed using RNA transcripts as template. The HTBI primer set drove a first-round RT-PCR of the TCR CDR3. TCRdb re-called the multiplex PCR reads through MiXCR, storing one row per CDR3 protein. The data hold under 400,000 distinct CDR3 sequences, with approximately 14% observed a single time. Overall study results and limits: Ophthalmopathy was model-predicted a median roughly 6.5 months pre-onset.

In its sample, this clonotype was seen many times. The antigen is undetermined. The V gene end was trimmed by 6 bases and the J gene end by 7 bases; junction bases not matched to a gene: 7. The CDR3 runs 15 residues. Germline-derived CDR1 and CDR2 are MDHEN and SYDVKM. With a duration under 2 months, the hyperthyroidism was newly diagnosed in patients aged 18 to 65. Thyroid ultrasound and orbital computed tomography, with clinical symptoms and serum thyroxine and TRAb, informed diagnoses. The TCR sequence derives from a woman younger than 30 with Graves' hyperthyroidism that later progressed to Graves' ophthalmopathy. The sample taken for sequencing was blood. The J gene is TRBJ2-1, the V gene TRBV28, with 12 nucleotides matching TRBD2. The CDR3 DNA reads TGTGCCAGCAGGAGGACTAGCGGGATATTTAATGAGCAGTTCTTC. Protein product: CASRRTSGIFNEQFF.